The sequence of this T cell receptor beta chain was determined in a study of T cells after posttransplantation cyclophosphamide (TCRdb year 2016). Turning to the overall study: Using TRB sequencing, the study followed how the T cell repertoire reconstituted after myeloablative bone marrow transplantation in which posttransplantation cyclophosphamide served as GVHD prophylaxis. Samples from some 33 PTCy-treated patients and 15 to 20 related bone marrow donors of those patients were subjected to antigen receptor sequencing. TRB sequencing was also done on up to 3 additional blood samples from 2 to 5.2 years after transplant in 3 patients, and on pretransplant blood from 4 patients. Blood from all 35 or so PTCy patients who had 1-year posttransplant specimens underwent TRB sequencing. Public TRB sequences were queried against a database of over 3,000 sequences associated with responses to pathogens, tumor antigens, self-antigens and alloantigens. Because TRA and TRB clonality correlated tightly in roughly 10 samples, the subsequent TCR analyses were limited to TRB only. Beyond this particular receptor, the publication reports: Across the 35 to 55 patients, TRB clonality was highly associated with recipient CMV seropositivity and CMV reactivation, and diversity with PTCy was similar to that in the CNI/methotrexate controls. The TRB repertoires of T cells infiltrating skin or GI tract showed only limited overlap with the TRB repertoires of T cells in blood. Donor-recipient similarity was low at 1-2 months but increased during the first year, and donor CD8+ memory clones often dominated later blood repertoires.

TRB sequencing used genomic DNA with the immunoSEQ assay at survey resolution or the hsTCRB kit. Processing in the source paper ran as follows. The immunoSEQ software handled initial read processing, and the LymphoSeq R package was used for repertoire analyses. Clonality was computed as 1 minus normalized Shannon entropy, and a Gini coefficient was also calculated for each TRB dataset. To infer phenotypes in unsorted samples, TRB sequences from sorted subsets of the recipient or donor were mapped onto unsorted samples from the same recipient. Sourced from immuneACCESS, this table was stored by TCRdb with only in-frame sequences that have V and J called. A share of the clones is absent; for the studies checked, an unresolved V gene accounts for under half, and the remainder has no known explanation. The V and J calls and clone size are taken from that table; D and trimming were inferred from the DNA. A total of approximately 50,000 clones appear in this sample, 85% to 95% of them only once. 2.5% to 3.5% of the sample is taken by the ten largest.

V and J are truncated by 6 bases and 5 bases respectively, leaving an intervening sequence of 23 bases. The CDR3 measures 16 amino acids from cysteine to phenylalanine. Of the read, only the CDR3 DNA is kept; its 48 bases are in frame from base 1. From a lookup of the germline V gene (reference sequence), CDR1 and CDR2 are SGHNT and YYREEE. Concerning this clone: It has no known antigen specificity. It has no much larger one-base neighbor in the sample; base qualities were not kept.

On the day of marrow donation, related bone marrow donors gave peripheral blood samples. Peripheral blood and bone marrow mononuclear cells were isolated by Ficoll-Hypaque density centrifugation and were cryopreserved. The sample comprised PBMCs. This TCR was recovered from a woman aged 25-40 years in good health and a related stem cell transplant donor. This chain is built from TRBV5-4 and TRBJ2-5, with TRBD2 tentatively as D gene (6 bases match). CDR3 loop: CASTDSGGSRGETQYF. The nucleotides are TGTGCCAGCACGGATAGTGGGGGGTCCCGGGGGGAGACCCAGTACTTC. The CDR3 plus the reference TRBV5-4 and TRBJ2-5 genes for the other parts give the full variable domain: ETGVTQSPTHLIKTRGQQVTLRCSSQSGHNTVSWYQQALGQGPQFIFQYYREEENGRGNFPPRFSGLQFPNYSSELNVNALELDDSALYLCASTDSGGSRGETQYFGPGTRLLVL.